A selection of T cell receptor beta chains follows, all from one sample in a study of T cell responses to AZD1222 COVID-19 vaccine. Sequenced by immunoSEQ multiplex PCR; TCRdb stores in-frame clones only, minus some. This sample carries tens of thousands of clones, around 88% of them seen once, and the ten largest clones take more than 9%. Material: peripheral blood, obtained 28 days after the second AZD1222 dose. Receptor source: an adult who received the AZD1222 COVID-19 vaccine. CDR3s include the opening cysteine and the closing phenylalanine or tryptophan. A D gene is named only where the DNA matches it firmly. Clone size is stated in some rows and not others, as once, few, many or a class when expanded.

cdr3_aa: CASSEGTSGFSYNEQFF
cdr3_nt: TGTGCCAGCAGTGAGGGGACTAGCGGCTTCTCCTACAATGAGCAGTTCTTC
d_call: TRBD2
clone_size: -
j_call: TRBJ2-1
v_call: TRBV2

cdr3_aa: CASSWGGGNTEAFF
cdr3_nt: TGTGCCAGCAGCTGGGGCGGGGGGAACACTGAAGCTTTCTTT
d_call: -
clone_size: few
j_call: TRBJ1-1
v_call: TRBV5-4

cdr3_aa: CASSVQGVHGYTF
cdr3_nt: TGTGCCAGCAGCGTACAGGGGGTCCATGGCTACACCTTC
d_call: TRBD1
clone_size: -
j_call: TRBJ1-2
v_call: TRBV9

cdr3_aa: CASSAGLFTNTQYF
cdr3_nt: TGTGCCAGCAGCGCAGGCCTGTTTACCAATACGCAGTATTTT
d_call: -
clone_size: -
j_call: TRBJ2-3
v_call: TRBV9

cdr3_aa: CASRQTDRVEDTQYF
cdr3_nt: TGTGCCAGCAGACAAACAGACAGGGTTGAAGATACGCAGTATTTT
d_call: TRBD1
clone_size: -
j_call: TRBJ2-3
v_call: TRBV3-1/TRBV3-2

cdr3_aa: CAIGPPSGGAGGEQFF
cdr3_nt: TGTGCCATCGGTCCCCCTAGCGGGGGGGCCGGTGGTGAGCAGTTCTTC
d_call: TRBD2
clone_size: once
j_call: TRBJ2-1
v_call: TRBV10-3

cdr3_aa: CSVENSGTGDGYTF
cdr3_nt: TGCAGCGTTGAAAACTCTGGGACAGGGGATGGCTACACCTTC
d_call: TRBD1
clone_size: -
j_call: TRBJ1-2
v_call: TRBV29-1

cdr3_aa: CASSIGPTSYEQYF
cdr3_nt: TGTGCCAGCAGTATCGGACCGACCTCCTACGAGCAGTACTTC
d_call: -
clone_size: -
j_call: TRBJ2-7
v_call: TRBV6-5

cdr3_aa: CASSELQGGSYEQYF
cdr3_nt: TGTGCCAGCAGCGAATTACAGGGGGGGTCTTACGAGCAGTACTTC
d_call: -
clone_size: -
j_call: TRBJ2-7
v_call: TRBV9

cdr3_aa: CATSDIGQGAPETQYF
cdr3_nt: TGTGCCACCAGTGATATAGGACAGGGGGCCCCGGAGACCCAGTACTTC
d_call: TRBD1
clone_size: -
j_call: TRBJ2-5
v_call: TRBV24-1

cdr3_aa: CASSRGNDNYEQYF
cdr3_nt: TGTGCCAGCAGCAGGGGGAACGATAACTACGAGCAGTACTTC
d_call: -
clone_size: -
j_call: TRBJ2-7
v_call: TRBV9

cdr3_aa: CASSYRQGPHNEQFF
cdr3_nt: TGTGCCAGCAGTTACCGACAGGGCCCCCACAATGAGCAGTTCTTC
d_call: TRBD1
clone_size: -
j_call: TRBJ2-1
v_call: TRBV6-5

cdr3_aa: CASSSVRAGETQYF
cdr3_nt: TGTGCCAGCAGCTCGGTAAGGGCGGGAGAGACCCAGTACTTC
d_call: -
clone_size: -
j_call: TRBJ2-5
v_call: TRBV5-6

cdr3_aa: CASTSSGTVPYTIYF
cdr3_nt: TGTGCCAGCACTTCATCCGGGACTGTCCCATACACCATATATTTT
d_call: -
clone_size: -
j_call: TRBJ1-3
v_call: TRBV28

cdr3_aa: CASSRRLAGGKETQYF
cdr3_nt: TGTGCCAGCAGCCGGCGGCTAGCGGGGGGGAAAGAGACCCAGTACTTC
d_call: TRBD2
clone_size: -
j_call: TRBJ2-5
v_call: TRBV5-5

cdr3_aa: CAISESWGSGNTIYF
cdr3_nt: TGTGCCATCAGTGAGTCATGGGGCTCTGGAAACACCATATATTTT
d_call: -
clone_size: -
j_call: TRBJ1-3
v_call: TRBV10-3

cdr3_aa: CASSTLGSSYNEQFF
cdr3_nt: TGTGCCAGCTCCACACTGGGGAGCTCCTACAATGAGCAGTTCTTC
d_call: -
clone_size: -
j_call: TRBJ2-1
v_call: TRBV18

cdr3_aa: CASSLVAGRGREKLFF
cdr3_nt: TGTGCCAGCAGCTTAGTGGCAGGCAGGGGAAGAGAAAAACTGTTTTTT
d_call: -
clone_size: -
j_call: TRBJ1-4
v_call: TRBV7-9

cdr3_aa: CAIRQGTYTEAFF
cdr3_nt: TGTGCCATCAGACAGGGGACATACACTGAAGCTTTCTTT
d_call: TRBD1
clone_size: once
j_call: TRBJ1-1
v_call: TRBV6-5

cdr3_aa: CASSPQGPATNYGYTF
cdr3_nt: TGTGCCAGCAGCCCGCAGGGGCCGGCTACTAACTATGGCTACACCTTC
d_call: -
clone_size: -
j_call: TRBJ1-2
v_call: TRBV7-2

cdr3_aa: CASSLGVGYEQYF
cdr3_nt: TGTGCCAGCAGCTTAGGCGTCGGGTACGAGCAGTACTTC
d_call: -
clone_size: -
j_call: TRBJ2-7
v_call: TRBV7-2

cdr3_aa: CATSDSNLQYF
cdr3_nt: TGTGCCACCAGTGATTCGAACCTTCAGTACTTC
d_call: -
clone_size: -
j_call: TRBJ2-4
v_call: TRBV24-1

cdr3_aa: CASSLICGVDTQYF
cdr3_nt: TGTGCCAGCAGCTTAATTTGCGGCGTAGATACGCAGTATTTT
d_call: -
clone_size: -
j_call: TRBJ2-3
v_call: TRBV11-3

cdr3_aa: CASSSGSGGETQYF
cdr3_nt: TGCGCCAGCAGCTCGGGTAGCGGGGGAGAGACCCAGTACTTC
d_call: TRBD2
clone_size: -
j_call: TRBJ2-5
v_call: TRBV5-1

cdr3_aa: CASSFLTGGNTEAFF
cdr3_nt: TGTGCCAGCAGTTTCCTAACAGGGGGTAACACTGAAGCTTTCTTT
d_call: TRBD1
clone_size: once
j_call: TRBJ1-1
v_call: TRBV6-5

cdr3_aa: CASSQALLRSGELFF
cdr3_nt: TGTGCCAGCAGCCAAGCCCTTTTGAGAAGCGGGGAGCTGTTTTTT
d_call: -
clone_size: -
j_call: TRBJ2-2
v_call: TRBV7-2

cdr3_aa: CSATYRNGYTF
cdr3_nt: TGCAGTGCTACTTACAGGAACGGCTACACCTTC
d_call: -
clone_size: -
j_call: TRBJ1-2
v_call: TRBV20-1